The present entry profiles one T cell receptor beta chain with its context. Its antigen is still unknown. This entry belongs to a study of vaccination and CD4 T cells after COVID-19. Oncomine TCR Beta short-read sequencing was applied to DNA from cultured CD4+ T cells. TCRdb analysed the PCR reads with MiXCR anew, one entry per CDR3 protein. The data hold 10,000 or so distinct CDR3 sequences, with approximately 80% observed a single time. Treatment specified: approximately nine-day PBMC culture with coronavirus spike peptide pools or control peptides (ViraFEST assay). Trimming removed 5 bases at V and 4 bases at J, with 11 bases between. CDR1 MNHEY and CDR2 SMNVEV come from the germline V gene (reference sequence). The CDR3 consists of 13 residues.

The rearrangement joins TRBV27 to TRBJ1-2; D possibly corresponds to TRBD1 (5 bases). The TCR originated in a human donor who had recovered from COVID-19. Material: CD4+ T cells from blood, cultured in vitro. The CDR3 DNA reads as TGTGCCAGCAGTCCAGGGCTGGGCTATGGCTACACCTTC. Translation gives CASSPGLGYGYTF.